This T cell receptor beta chain was captured by sequencing in a study of beta chain features in type 1 diabetes (dated by TCRdb to the late 2010s). Study-wide context: No differences in mean age, gender distribution, total cell number or subset yield were found between patients and healthy donors. A total of roughly 98,000,000 sorted cells were examined across all samples, and RNA yield correlated strongly with the number of cells per subset. The study compared the TCRB repertoires of sorted circulating CD4+ T cell subsets in recently diagnosed type 1 diabetes patients with those in matched healthy donors. Regulatory and stem cell-like memory subsets were isolated from only 8 patients and roughly eight healthy donors, whereas naive and central memory subsets came from all 30 or so donors. The research as a whole found: Shorter templates might be favored by PCR, yet because patient and control samples were amplified and corrected together, any such skew would affect both groups equally. At VDJ recombination sites, type 1 diabetes patients had fewer insertions and more deleted nucleotides, which implies abnormalities in thymic rearrangement. Because cDNA was sequenced instead of genomic DNA, highly expressing activated cells could be over-represented, though the groups showed no difference in activation or CD3 levels. Because small numbers of individuals were included in the HLA sub-analyses, any influence of HLA type on TCRB rearrangement was left unresolved. Naive, central memory and regulatory TCRB repertoires appeared to be more similar among patients than among healthy donors. A moderate but significant shortening of TCRB CDR3 length was observed in type 1 diabetes patients in all four CD4+ subsets.

Each donor gave one peripheral blood draw, averaging about 120 mL, which was collected into heparinised tubes. A BD FACSAria II was used to sort naive, central memory, regulatory and stem cell-like memory CD4+ T cells with a panel that included CD45RO, CCR7, CD25, CD127, CD95 and CD27. Purity was above 95% for every sorted population. Right away, PBMCs were isolated by Lymphoprep density gradient centrifugation and were stained directly, with no culture step. Samples were stained and sorted in pairs, with one healthy donor and one patient per experiment, so that batch effects were minimized. All of the isolated RNA was reverse transcribed with the High Capacity cDNA Reverse Transcription Kit, so expressed TCRB transcripts were sequenced. Naive, central memory and regulatory T cell samples underwent deep immunoSEQ sequencing, averaging about 3.57 million total reads per sample. After sorted cells were lysed in RLT buffer, RNA was extracted with DNase-treated RNeasy Micro or Mini kits, with the choice depending on cell number. Each cell subset was processed separately to prevent cross-contamination, with patient and healthy donor samples processed together. The immunoSEQ multiplex PCR was used to amplify TCRB sequences from cDNA, yielding 87-bp fragments that span the CDR3 region. Sequencing of the amplicons was performed on the Illumina HiSeq platform. Per the source publication's procedure: PCR bias was computationally corrected using synthetic template baselines, reads within Hamming distance 2 were collapsed, and singletons that could not be merged were discarded. By aligning reads against IMGT, V, D and J genes, CDR3 length, and insertions or deletions at six rearrangement sites were assigned. Within each subset, clonotype counts were normalized to the number of sorted cells before true diversity and Gini coefficients were calculated with the tcR R package. The overlap coefficient, calculated on TCRB nucleotide sequences, was used to quantify repertoire sharing. The table comes from immuneACCESS by way of TCRdb, which keeps in-frame sequences with V and J called. Part of the clones is missing from these tables; in studies checked, under half for an unresolved V gene and the rest for unknown reasons. For V, J and clone size, that table is used; D and trimming come from the DNA. The sample data list 120,000 or so clones, and around 15% of these were observed just once. The ten largest clones capture around 2.6% of the sample.

To note about this clone: It lacks a known antigen. Base-call qualities are not available, and no considerably larger clone is one nucleotide away.

CDR1 and CDR2, looked up from the germline V gene, are SGHRS and YFSETQ. V loses 2 bases, J loses 6 bases, and the germline ends lie 11 bases apart. There are 13 amino acids in the CDR3, from cysteine to phenylalanine inclusive. Only the CDR3 portion is preserved as DNA: 39 bases, with reading frame beginning at the first base. The clonotype was recovered from a man between 18 and 35 years old with type 1 diabetes. The sample taken for sequencing was central memory CD4+ T cells from blood. This sequence uses TRBV5-1 and TRBJ1-1; the D segment could be TRBD1, given 6 matching bases. The CDR3 protein sequence reads: CASSFTGFPEAFF. The DNA sequence is given as TGCGCCAGCAGCTTTACAGGGTTCCCTGAAGCTTTCTTT.